The TCR beta chain under discussion was sequenced for a study of blood T cell repertoires in COVID-19. Background on the study: The samples span acute and convalescent COVID-19 from the United States, Italy and Spain. T cells, B-cell-depleted T cells, or PBMCs provided the cDNA or gDNA that served as material.

In the source study's methods: Nucleated cell counts were estimated from reference gene primer amplification. The table came from immunoSEQ multiplex PCR; TCRdb's copy has only in-frame clones and leaves some out. V and J calls and clone size are those listed in that table; D and trimming were worked out from the DNA. The sample records some 68,000 clones, about 90% being singletons. Germline V gene lookup returns CDR1 DFQATT and CDR2 SNEGSKA (reference sequence). The CDR3 is 11 amino acids. V was pared by 5 bases and J by 5 bases, with 9 bases between. Seattle-derived patients entered the study during active infection and were followed longitudinally.

The chain joins TRBV20-1 to TRBJ1-2; D is undetermined. This TCR was recovered from a woman between 50 and 59 years old with COVID-19, enrolled during active disease. Sequenced input: peripheral blood. As DNA, the CDR3 is TGCAGTGCTGGAGCGTCTTATGGCTACACCTTC. It translates to CSAGASYGYTF.